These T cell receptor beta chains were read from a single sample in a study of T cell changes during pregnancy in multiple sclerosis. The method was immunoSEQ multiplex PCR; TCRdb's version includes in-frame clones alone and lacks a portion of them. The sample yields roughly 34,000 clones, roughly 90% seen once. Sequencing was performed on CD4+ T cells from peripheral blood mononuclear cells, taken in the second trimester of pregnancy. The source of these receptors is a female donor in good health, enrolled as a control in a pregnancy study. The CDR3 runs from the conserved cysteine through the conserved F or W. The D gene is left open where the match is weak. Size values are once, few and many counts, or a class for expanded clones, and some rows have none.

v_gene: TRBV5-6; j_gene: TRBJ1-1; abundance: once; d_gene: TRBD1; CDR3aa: CASSSAGRLSGGAFF; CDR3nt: TGTGCCAGCAGCTCGGCGGGCCGATTATCAGGGGGAGCTTTCTTT
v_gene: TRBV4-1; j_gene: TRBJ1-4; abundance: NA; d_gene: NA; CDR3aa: CASSHPRSNEKLFF; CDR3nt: TGCGCCAGCAGCCATCCACGGAGTAATGAAAAACTGTTTTTT
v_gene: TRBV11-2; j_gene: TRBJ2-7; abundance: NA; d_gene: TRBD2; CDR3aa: CASSGTGTSSYEQYF; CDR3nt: TGTGCCAGCAGCGGGACCGGGACTAGCTCCTACGAGCAGTACTTC
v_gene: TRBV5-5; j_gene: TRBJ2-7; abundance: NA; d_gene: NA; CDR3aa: CASSLEGTLSYEQYF; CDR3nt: TGTGCCAGCAGCTTGGAGGGGACACTCTCCTACGAGCAGTACTTC
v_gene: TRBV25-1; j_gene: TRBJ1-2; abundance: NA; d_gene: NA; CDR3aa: CASSESSNYGYTF; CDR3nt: TGTGCCAGCAGTGAATCCAGTAACTATGGCTACACCTTC
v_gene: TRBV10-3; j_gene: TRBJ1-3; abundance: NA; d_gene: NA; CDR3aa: CAISDRSSGNTIYF; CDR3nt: TGTGCCATCAGTGACCGGAGCTCTGGAAACACCATATATTTT
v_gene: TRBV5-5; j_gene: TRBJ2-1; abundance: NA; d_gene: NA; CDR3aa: CASSPGAGMTYNEQFF; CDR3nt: TGTGCCAGCAGCCCCGGAGCGGGCATGACCTACAATGAGCAGTTCTTC
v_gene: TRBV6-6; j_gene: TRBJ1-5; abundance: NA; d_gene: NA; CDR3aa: CASSSGPQHF; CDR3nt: TGTGCCAGCAGCTCGGGGCCCCAGCATTTT
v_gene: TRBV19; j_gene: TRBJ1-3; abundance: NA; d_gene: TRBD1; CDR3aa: CASSGGQPGNTIYF; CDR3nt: TGTGCCAGTAGTGGGGGACAGCCTGGAAACACCATATATTTT
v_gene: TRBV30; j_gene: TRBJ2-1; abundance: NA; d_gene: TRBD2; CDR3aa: CAWSGASSGRFTYNEQFF; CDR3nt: TGTGCCTGGAGCGGGGCGTCTAGCGGGCGATTCACATACAATGAGCAGTTCTTC
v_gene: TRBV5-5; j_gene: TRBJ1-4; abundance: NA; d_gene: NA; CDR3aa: CASSFFGGATNEKLFF; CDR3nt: TGTGCCAGCAGCTTCTTCGGGGGTGCAACTAATGAAAAACTGTTTTTT
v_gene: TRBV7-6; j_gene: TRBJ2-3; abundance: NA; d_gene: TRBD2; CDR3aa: CASSLPTSGRDDTQYF; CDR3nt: TGTGCCAGCAGCTTACCGACTAGCGGGAGGGATGATACGCAGTATTTT
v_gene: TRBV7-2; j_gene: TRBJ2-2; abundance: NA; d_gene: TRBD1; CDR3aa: CASTKTGLNTGELFF; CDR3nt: TGTGCCAGCACTAAGACAGGGCTGAACACCGGGGAGCTGTTTTTT
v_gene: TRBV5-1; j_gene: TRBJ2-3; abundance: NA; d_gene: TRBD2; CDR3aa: CASSIAGVGTDTQYF; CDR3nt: TGCGCCAGCAGCATAGCGGGAGTCGGGACAGATACGCAGTATTTT
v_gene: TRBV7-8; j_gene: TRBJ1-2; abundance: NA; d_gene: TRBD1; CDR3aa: CASSGQGHYGYTF; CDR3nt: TGTGCCAGCAGCGGACAGGGGCACTATGGCTACACCTTC